The next 7 T cell receptor beta chains were all read from a single sample in a study of blood T cell repertoires in COVID-19. Only in-frame clones appear in the TCRdb table, and some are missing; sequencing was by immunoSEQ multiplex PCR. The table shows about 400,000 clones, with roughly nine tenths occurring only once. Specimen: PBMCs or T cells enriched from blood (not recorded which). All receptors derive from a woman aged 18-30 years with acute COVID-19.

This chain links TRBV5-1 with TRBJ2-2; maybe TRBD1 (6 bases). Trimming shortened V by 7 bases and J by 0 bases, and 7 bases separated the two germline ends. Germline CDR1 reads SGHRS; CDR2 reads YFSETQ. There are 13 residues in the CDR3. CDR3 nucleotides: TGCGCCAGCTGGACAGCGAACACCGGGGAGCTGTTTTTT. Translated, it gives CASWTANTGELFF.

The chain combines TRBV6-5 with TRBJ2-5; no clear D gene. Trimming cost V 3 bases and J 5 bases, with 10 bases left between them. CDR1 MNHEY and CDR2 SVGAGI come from the germline V gene. This CDR3 spans 13 amino acids. The CDR3, as DNA: TGTGCCAGCAGTTATGGTACGAGGGAGACCCAGTACTTC. Translated, it gives CASSYGTRETQYF.

V gene TRBV7-7 combines with J gene TRBJ2-2; 9 positions match TRBD2. The length of the CDR3 is 15 residues. From germline, CDR1 is SSHAT and CDR2 FNYEAQ (reference sequence). V was pared by 3 bases and J by 1 base, with 0 bases of the junction left unmatched. The CDR3 protein is CASSFSGRNTGELFF. The CDR3 DNA reads TGTGCCAGCAGCTTTAGCGGGAGGAACACCGGGGAGCTGTTTTTT.

This rearrangement joins TRBV5-8 to TRBJ1-5; maybe TRBD1 (5 bases). Germline V lookup: CDR1 SGHTS, CDR2 YDEGEE. This CDR3 contains 14 residues. With 0 bases removed from V and 7 bases from J, the gap between germline ends came to 11 bases. CDR3 in DNA: TGTGCCAGCAGCTTGGCCGGGGGTGGACAGCCCCAGCATTTT. Translated, it gives CASSLAGGGQPQHF.

The chain has TRBV9 and TRBJ1-1; no definite D call. Germline values: CDR1 SGDLS, CDR2 YYNGEE. Trimming took 4 bases from V and 1 from J, leaving 5 bases between them. CDR3 size: 12 residues. In DNA form, the CDR3 reads TGTGCCAGCAGCCCTTCGAACACTGAAGCTTTCTTT. Its translation: CASSPSNTEAFF.

This chain uses TRBV3-1 (or the pseudogene TRBV3-2) with TRBJ2-3, with 11 nucleotides matching TRBD2. Germline V gene sequence: CDR1 LGHDT, CDR2 YNNKEL (reference sequence). This CDR3 is built from 15 residues. Trimming at V came to 5 bases and at J to 3 bases, leaving 4 bases not matched to a gene. Here the CDR3 reads CASSFSSGRTDTQYF. CDR3 nucleotide sequence: TGTGCCAGCAGCTTCTCTAGCGGGAGGACAGATACGCAGTATTTT.

CDR3 DNA: TGCGCCAGCAGCCAAGGGACTAGCTGGGAGCAGTACTTC. Protein sequence: CASSQGTSWEQYF. The J gene is TRBJ2-7, the V gene TRBV4-1; 8 bases are a match to TRBD2. The V segment lost 1 base and the J segment 7 bases; nucleotides outside the gene matches: 3. This CDR3 region has 13 residues. Per the germline V gene, CDR1 is MGHRA and CDR2 is YSYEKL.